Here is one T cell receptor (beta chain) with its context. As yet, its antigen is unknown. The table came from immunoSEQ multiplex PCR; TCRdb's copy has only in-frame clones and leaves some out. Of 90,000 or so clones in the sample, about 91% are singletons; the top ten hold around 2.5%. The data stem from a study of OX40 agonist ivuxolimab in advanced cancers. Study-level background: Checkpoint inhibitors had been given previously to 35% to 50% of patients. The study's findings and limits: Both blood CD4+ and CD8+ T cells showed clonal growth by week 6 at 0.1 to 3.0 mg/kg. Some of the lowest clonal expansion was seen in partial responders at 0.1-3.0 mg/kg. Low normalized T-cell clonal expansion was also seen in some nonresponders.

The TCR comes from an adult with an advanced solid tumor such as melanoma, head and neck, liver or kidney cancer. The material was CD4+ or CD8+ T cells sorted from blood, obtained in a trial of the OX40 agonist ivuxolimab.

CDR3 sequence: CASSLRGQTNTGELFF. CDR3 nucleotide sequence: TGTGCCAGCAGCTTACGGGGCCAGACGAACACCGGGGAGCTGTTTTTT. The chain recombines TRBV7-2 with TRBJ2-2; D possibly uses TRBD1 or TRBD2 (5 bases each). This CDR3 contains 16 residues. The germline V gene has CDR1 SGHTA and CDR2 FQGNSA. V lost 2 bases, J lost 0 bases, and 10 bases lay in between.